This TCR beta chain derives from a study of cytomegalovirus exposure and HLA in healthy donors. Primers: 60 Vbeta forward and 13 Jbeta reverse. Libraries were prepared by immunoSEQ multiplex PCR; TCRdb keeps only in-frame clonotypes and omits some of them. The sample shows around 63,000 clones, around 80% of them seen only once. Germline CDR1 reads SGDLS; CDR2 reads YYNGEE. V was pared by 3 bases and J by 5 bases, with 9 bases of the junction left unmatched. This CDR3 has 16 amino acids. Sequencing was performed on PBMCs. The clonotype originates from a man aged 40-55 years in good health and CMV-seronegative. The chain recombines TRBV9 with TRBJ2-2; 8 bases are a match to TRBD2. CDR3 in DNA: TGTGCCAGCAGCGCCCCCTCGGGGGGGCGTACCGGGGAGCTGTTTTTT. It is translated as CASSAPSGGRTGELFF.